These T cell receptor beta chains were read from a single sample in a study of blood T cells in healthy people across ages. TCRdb analysed the 5' RACE reads with MiXCR anew, one entry per CDR3 protein. The data contain 1,500,000 or so distinct CDR3 sequences, approximately 60% of them singletons. Input material: blood. The receptors here all came from a man younger than 35 in good health. Both conserved end residues are part of each CDR3. The D gene is left open where the match is weak. Size tells how often a clone was seen (once, few, many) or the class of an expanded clone, and some rows leave it out.

few	TRBV2	.	TRBJ1-2	CASRLGDFYGYTF	TGTGCCAGCAGGCTAGGGGACTTCTATGGCTACACCTTC
few	TRBV25-1	.	TRBJ2-1	CASSRTINNEQFF	TGTGCCAGCAGCCGGACTATAAACAATGAGCAGTTCTTC
.	TRBV18	TRBD2	TRBJ2-7	CASSPLGTSGYNEQYF	TGTGCCAGCTCACCATTAGGGACTAGCGGGTACAATGAGCAGTACTTC
.	TRBV7-8	TRBD2	TRBJ2-1	CASSGLSTSGPYNEQFF	TGTGCCAGCAGCGGATTATCGACTAGCGGACCTTACAATGAGCAGTTCTTC
.	TRBV6-5	.	TRBJ2-7	CASSRGTQYNEQYF	TGTGCCAGCAGTCGAGGGACACAGTACAATGAGCAGTACTTC
.	TRBV20-1	.	TRBJ2-5	CSALPNWEQETQYF	TGCAGTGCTCTTCCAAATTGGGAACAAGAGACCCAGTACTTC
few	TRBV3-1	.	TRBJ2-3	CASSLNIGASEHTDTQYF	TGTGCCAGCAGCCTAAACATCGGGGCTAGCGAGCACACAGATACGCAGTATTTT
few	TRBV29-1	.	TRBJ1-1	CSVESRQSAEAFF	TGCAGCGTTGAGTCCCGACAGTCCGCTGAAGCTTTCTTT
.	TRBV7-9	.	TRBJ2-2	CASSLAAGGPTGELFF	TGTGCCAGCAGCTTAGCCGCAGGGGGGCCCACCGGGGAGCTGTTTTTT
few	TRBV29-1	.	TRBJ1-4	CSAVDGVEKLFF	TGCAGCGCTGTGGACGGGGTTGAAAAACTGTTTTTT
.	TRBV28	.	TRBJ2-7	CASSLRWGSYEQYF	TGTGCCAGCAGTTTGCGGTGGGGTAGCTACGAGCAGTACTTC
.	TRBV12-3/TRBV12-4	TRBD2	TRBJ2-7	CASSPDLAGVGSPYEQYF	TGTGCCAGCAGTCCTGATCTAGCGGGAGTCGGGAGCCCCTACGAGCAGTACTTC
.	TRBV11-2	.	TRBJ2-6	CASSLEPGHGALSGANVLTF	TGTGCCAGCAGCTTAGAGCCCGGACACGGAGCACTCTCTGGGGCCAACGTCCTGACTTTC